Below, 31 T cell receptor beta chains from the same sample are listed, as sequenced in a study of blood T cells in healthy people across ages. It was with a sample-barcoded 5' primer and a J-beta primer mix that a second PCR of roughly 6 to 12 cycles was run. Each CDR3 protein is one row after TCRdb ran MiXCR on the 5' RACE reads. The sample comprises 800,000 to 950,000 distinct CDR3 sequences, 48% of which are singletons, and roughly 13% rests with the top ten. The source material was blood. Receptor source: a man aged 25-45 years in good health.

The CDR3 region has the DNA TGTGCCAGCAGTGAAGCGCTAAGGAACGGTGCCTACAATGAGCAGTTCTTC. Translated: CASSEALRNGAYNEQFF. The chain couples TRBV2 to TRBJ2-1; no definite D call. Trimming took off 0 bases at V and 2 bases at J, with 14 bases between the two ends. CDR3 size: 17 residues. The germline gives CDR1 SNHLY, CDR2 FYNNEI.

The chain uses TRBV20-1 and TRBJ2-7, with 10 bases aligning to TRBD1. The CDR3 covers 12 residues. Looked up from germline, CDR1 is DFQATT and CDR2 is SNEGSKA (reference sequence). The CDR3 DNA reads as TGCAGCCCCGACAGGGGGCTCTACGAGCAGTACTTC. Amino acids: CSPDRGLYEQYF.

The J gene is TRBJ1-2, the V gene TRBV20-1; possible D gene TRBD1, 6 bases. V was clipped by 7 bases and J by 13 bases, with 13 bases between them. Germline V gene data show CDR1 as DFQATT and CDR2 as SNEGSKA (reference sequence). The CDR3 is made up of 9 amino acids. CDR3 residues: CSGSGDPTF. In nucleotides, the CDR3 is TGCAGTGGATCAGGGGACCCCACCTTC.

The chain combines TRBV9 with TRBJ2-7; D gene uncertain. The V end was cut by 0 bases, the J end by 7 bases, with 17 bases between. Germline CDR1 and CDR2: SGDLS and YYNGEE. The CDR3 is 15 amino acids. CDR3 amino acids: CASSVDFETVGEQYF. The DNA of the CDR3 is TGTGCCAGCAGCGTAGATTTCGAGACTGTGGGTGAGCAGTACTTC.

This chain uses TRBV7-9 with TRBJ2-1; no firm D call. CDR1 is SEHNR and CDR2 is FQNEAQ in the germline V gene (reference sequence). V lost 4 bases and J 6 bases, leaving 13 bases between the germline ends. The CDR3 is 14 residues long. Here the CDR3 reads CASSSAALFNEQFF. CDR3 nucleotide sequence: TGTGCCAGCAGCTCCGCCGCGCTCTTCAATGAGCAGTTCTTC.

This sequence joins TRBV5-1 and TRBJ1-2; TRBD1 matches at 7 bases. CDR3 length: 15 residues. The germline CDR1 and CDR2 sequences are SGHRS and YFSETQ. V lost 3 bases, J lost 8 bases, and 13 bases stayed unmatched. CDR3 nucleotides: TGCGCCAGCAGCTCTGGCGGACAGGCCACGGGGGGCTACACCTTC. Translated, it gives CASSSGGQATGGYTF.

This clonotype has just a few counts. The rearrangement links TRBV3-1 to TRBJ1-2; D gene unclear. The germline CDR1 and CDR2 sequences are LGHDT and YNNKEL (reference sequence). The CDR3 length is 13 residues. Trimming left V 1 base short and J 7 bases short, with 10 bases between. CDR3 protein: CASSQGRTSGYTF. In DNA, the CDR3 is TGTGCCAGCAGCCAAGGGCGGACCAGTGGCTACACCTTC. Full variable domain (remainder filled in from reference TRBV3-1 and TRBJ1-2): DTAVSQTPKYLVTQMGNDKSIKCEQNLGHDTMYWYKQDSKKFLKIMFSYNNKELIINETVPNRFSPKSPDKAHLNLHINSLELGDSAVYFCASSQGRTSGYTFGSGTRLTVV.

The gene calls are TRBV12-3 or TRBV12-4 and TRBJ2-2; D uncertain. Deletions cut 8 bases from V and 2 bases from J, with 18 bases between. The CDR3 has 16 amino acids. CDR3 coding DNA: TGTGCCAGCGAAAAGAGAGGCGCCGGTAACACCGGGGAGCTGTTTTTT. It yields the protein CASEKRGAGNTGELFF.

The rearrangement joins TRBV19 to TRBJ1-2, with D unresolved. Germline values: CDR1 LNHDA, CDR2 SQIVND (reference sequence). This CDR3 contains 13 residues. Deletions cut 4 bases from V and 2 bases from J, with 8 bases between. CDR3 coding DNA: TGTGCCAGTAGTAGGGTCAGCAACTATGGCTACACCTTC. Its protein product is CASSRVSNYGYTF.

The V and J genes are TRBV12-3 or TRBV12-4 and TRBJ2-7, with D perhaps matching TRBD1 (6 bases). The J call is in doubt because the DNA end fits TRBJ2-5 better. The CDR3 is made up of 15 amino acids. CDR3 coding DNA: TGTGCCAGCAGGATATCCGGGACCAGGGGTGGGACCCAGTACTTC. It specifies CASRISGTRGGTQYF.

This chain uses TRBV5-1 with TRBJ1-1, with no clear D. Germline lookup yields CDR1 SGHRS and CDR2 YFSETQ. CDR3 length equals 14 residues. V was clipped by 2 bases and J by 5 bases, with 13 bases between them. The CDR3 sequence is CASSFAVGMTEAFF. CDR3 in DNA: TGCGCCAGCAGCTTTGCGGTAGGGATGACTGAAGCTTTCTTT. The variable domain in full, completed from reference TRBV5-1 and TRBJ1-1, reads KAGVTQTPRYLIKTRGQQVTLSCSPISGHRSVSWYQQTPGQGLQFLFEYFSETQRNKGNFPGRFSGRQFSNSRSEMNVSTLELGDSALYLCASSFAVGMTEAFFGQGTRLTVV.

The CDR3 region has the DNA TGTGCCAGCAGCTCCCGGGACAGGGACAATTCACCCCTCCACTTT. This sequence encodes CASSSRDRDNSPLHF. The chain is built from TRBV5-6 and TRBJ1-6; 9 nucleotides agree with TRBD1. Germline CDR1 SGHDT, CDR2 YYEEEE. The length of the CDR3 is 15 residues. J lost 7 bases, V lost 3 bases, and 5 bases had no gene match.

This chain uses TRBV2 with TRBJ1-4; tentative D call: TRBD1 (5 bases). The CDR3 has 15 residues. Germline CDR1 and CDR2: SNHLY and FYNNEI. V shed 1 base and J shed 6 bases, with 12 bases lying between them. The CDR3 region is CASSEGVGADEKLFF. The CDR3 bases are TGTGCCAGCAGTGAAGGTGTAGGGGCGGATGAAAAACTGTTTTTT.

The CDR3 DNA reads TGTGCCAGCAGTGTCCAGACAGGGGACTACGAGCAGTACTTC. The encoded protein is CASSVQTGDYEQYF. This chain connects TRBV6-1 to TRBJ2-5, with TRBD1 identical over 8 bases. The tail of the sequence fits TRBJ2-7 better, so the J call may be wrong. The CDR3 is 14 residues long. CDR1 and CDR2 (germline): MNHNS, SASEGT.

The V gene is TRBV10-3, the J gene TRBJ2-1; the D is unclear. CDR1 and CDR2 from the germline V gene are ENHRY and SYGVKD. Trimming left V 7 bases short and J 5 bases short, with 9 bases between. CDR3 length equals 12 residues. CDR3 residues: CAITQDNNEQFF. In nucleotides, the CDR3 is TGTGCCATCACCCAGGATAACAATGAGCAGTTCTTC.

The chain has TRBV10-3 and TRBJ1-1, with D unclear. This CDR3 spans 12 amino acids. Germline assignment: CDR1 ENHRY and CDR2 SYGVKD. The V and J ends lost 9 bases and 6 bases respectively, with 14 bases between them. The CDR3 spells CAINRGNAEAFF. Here the CDR3 DNA reads TGTGCCATAAATCGGGGAAACGCTGAAGCTTTCTTT.

As for this clonotype: The junction departs from the called germline gene at one end, perhaps through a read error. The J gene is TRBJ2-1, the V gene TRBV5-1; tentatively, D is TRBD1 (6 bases). This CDR3 comprises 15 residues. CDR1 is SGHRS and CDR2 is YFSETQ in the germline V gene. CDR3 sequence reads: CASSLAYGTYNVQFF. Written as DNA, the CDR3 is TGCGCCAGTAGCTTGGCTTACGGGACATACAATGTGCAGTTCTTC.

The genes are TRBV6-6 and TRBJ2-2; 8 bases are a match to TRBD1. Germline lookup yields CDR1 MNHNY and CDR2 SVGAGI (reference sequence). Trimming cost V 4 bases and J 6 bases; bases outside gene matches: 4. This CDR3 is built from 14 residues. CDR3 in amino acids: CASSSTGAPGELFF. CDR3 DNA: TGTGCCAGCAGTTCGACAGGGGCCCCCGGGGAGCTGTTTTTT.

The V call is TRBV25-1, the J call TRBJ2-5, with TRBD1 as a possible D gene (6 bases). The germline CDR1 and CDR2 sequences are MGHDK and SYGVNS. This CDR3 has 14 amino acids. The V gene lost 8 bases and the J gene lost 5 bases, with 18 bases spanning the gap. The CDR3 loop reads CASGPRQGLETQYF. CDR3 coding DNA: TGTGCCAGCGGCCCCCGCCAGGGGTTGGAGACCCAGTACTTC.

The chain links TRBV20-1 to TRBJ1-2, with D unresolved. CDR1 and CDR2 from the germline V gene are DFQATT and SNEGSKA (reference sequence). V lost 6 bases, J lost 5 bases, and 16 bases lay in between. This CDR3 region has 13 residues. The CDR3 sequence is CSAPRPGEYGYTF. The CDR3 region has the DNA TGCAGTGCCCCCCGGCCAGGAGAGTATGGCTACACCTTC.

CDR3 nucleotide sequence: TGCAGCGTGGAGGGACTGCTACGACCAGAAGCTTTCTTT. Translated, it gives CSVEGLLRPEAFF. V and J are TRBV29-1 and TRBJ1-1; possible D gene TRBD1, 5 bases. The V gene's germline CDR1 is SQVTM and CDR2 ANQGSEA. V dropped 6 bases and J dropped 8 bases, with 19 bases sitting between them. The length of the CDR3 is 13 residues.

This clonotype was seen more than once but under ten times. The rearrangement links TRBV27 to TRBJ2-7; 8 bases fit TRBD1. This CDR3 has 13 amino acids. J lost 3 bases, V lost 8 bases, and 6 bases had no gene match. Germline V CDR1 and CDR2: MNHEY, SMNVEV (reference sequence). CDR3 region: CASRRTGNYEQYF. CDR3 in DNA: TGTGCCAGCCGGAGGACAGGGAACTACGAGCAGTACTTC.

This clonotype was observed a handful of times. CDR3 in amino acids: CASSLPNGPQGQTQYF. CDR3 DNA: TGTGCCAGCAGTCTCCCGAACGGCCCCCAGGGGCAGACCCAGTACTTC. The rearrangement uses TRBV6-5 and TRBJ2-5, with a weak D call TRBD1 (6 bases). V was cut by 5 bases and J by 6 bases, with 22 bases left in between. The CDR3 is 16 amino acids. CDR1 and CDR2 from the germline V gene are MNHEY and SVGAGI.

This chain uses TRBV4-3 with TRBJ2-7; D might be TRBD1 or TRBD2, each matching 5 bases. This CDR3 is 15 amino acids long. The V end lost 2 bases, the J end lost 2 bases, and 13 bases lay between the germline ends. Germline-derived CDR1 and CDR2 are LGHNA and YSLEER. For the CDR3, the DNA is TGCGCCAGCAGCCAATACGGGCAGGGACCCTACGAGCAGTACTTC. Its translation is CASSQYGQGPYEQYF.

The V and J genes are TRBV4-1 and TRBJ2-1; 12 bases match TRBD2. With V trimmed by 6 bases and J by 5 bases, 8 bases remained unmatched. This CDR3 has 16 amino acids. Germline lookup yields CDR1 MGHRA and CDR2 YSYEKL. This chain's CDR3 is CASRPRLAGENNEQFF. DNA of the CDR3: TGCGCCAGCAGACCTCGACTAGCGGGGGAAAACAATGAGCAGTTCTTC.

The chain employs TRBV29-1 and TRBJ2-7; a possible D gene is TRBD1 (6 bases). V gave up 1 base and J gave up 0 bases, with 10 bases separating them. From germline, CDR1 is SQVTM and CDR2 ANQGSEA. The CDR3 has 14 amino acids. In nucleotides, the CDR3 is TGCAGCGTTGAAGGGGCAGGGGACTCCTACGAGCAGTACTTC. This gives the protein CSVEGAGDSYEQYF.

The V and J genes are TRBV27 and TRBJ1-1, with TRBD1 matching over 7 bases. CDR1 and CDR2 (germline): MNHEY, SMNVEV (reference sequence). Germline trimming cut 2 bases from V and 1 base from J; bases unmatched to any gene: 4. The CDR3 is 15 residues long. The CDR3 nucleotides are TGTGCCAGCAGTTTACAGGGGGGGAAGAACACTGAAGCTTTCTTT. This gives the protein CASSLQGGKNTEAFF.

Concerning this clonotype itself: A read error may account for a junction end that differs from germline. The genes are TRBV7-7 and TRBJ2-7; D may be TRBD1 or TRBD2 (5 bases each). The germline V gene has CDR1 SSHAT and CDR2 FNYEAQ (reference sequence). CDR3 size: 14 residues. This chain's CDR3 is CASSLGDGAYEQYF. CDR3 DNA sequence: TGTGCTAGCAGCTTAGGGGACGGGGCCTACGAGCAGTACTTC.

This clonotype was detected only once. V and J are TRBV27 and TRBJ2-1, with D unresolved. The germline gives CDR1 MNHEY, CDR2 SMNVEV (reference sequence). The CDR3 is made up of 16 amino acids. V shed 1 base and J shed 1 base, with 11 bases lying between them. CDR3 in amino acids: CASSLFAGLSYNEQFF. CDR3 nucleotides: TGTGCCAGCAGTTTATTTGCCGGCTTATCCTACAATGAGCAGTTCTTC.

J is TRBJ1-4 and V is TRBV7-9; TRBD1 agrees at 10 bases. Germline V gives CDR1 SEHNR, CDR2 FQNEAQ (reference sequence). Trimming took 3 bases from V and 4 from J; bases not matched to a gene: 8. The CDR3 is 17 residues long. The CDR3 coding sequence is TGTGCCAGCAGCTTGTGGGACAGGGGCGGACTTAATGAAAAACTGTTTTTT. This codes for CASSLWDRGGLNEKLFF.

The chain links TRBV5-1 to TRBJ2-1, with D possibly being TRBD1 or TRBD2 (5 bases each). The length of the CDR3 is 14 residues. Germline CDR1 is SGHRS and CDR2 is YFSETQ. V lost 4 bases, J lost 5 bases, and 13 bases lay in between. This chain's CDR3 is CASSAEGQHNEQFF. DNA for the CDR3: TGCGCCAGCAGCGCCGAGGGGCAGCACAATGAGCAGTTCTTC.